This T cell receptor beta chain comes out of a study of blood T cell repertoires in COVID-19. Study in general: Sites in the United States, Italy and Spain provided acute and convalescent COVID-19 samples. T cells, B-cell-depleted T cells, or PBMCs supplied cDNA or gDNA.

In germline, CDR1 is SQVTM, CDR2 ANQGSEA. Trimming removed 4 bases from V and 0 bases from J, with 13 bases in between. This CDR3 comprises 15 residues. Original handling: Amplification with reference gene primers provided the estimates of nucleated cell counts. Only in-frame clones appear in the TCRdb table, and some are missing; sequencing was by immunoSEQ multiplex PCR. The D gene and trimming were derived from the DNA, and the V and J assignments and clone size from that table. The repertoire holds roughly 250,000 clones, with 75% to 90% as singletons. This TCR came from a woman aged 40 to 49 with acute or convalescent COVID-19. The chain is built from TRBV29-1 and TRBJ1-5; D not certain. The sequencing sample was made of peripheral blood. CDR3 coding DNA: TGCAGCGTTGCTACAGACCCTTCTAGCAATCAGCCCCAGCATTTT. Translated, it gives CSVATDPSSNQPQHF.